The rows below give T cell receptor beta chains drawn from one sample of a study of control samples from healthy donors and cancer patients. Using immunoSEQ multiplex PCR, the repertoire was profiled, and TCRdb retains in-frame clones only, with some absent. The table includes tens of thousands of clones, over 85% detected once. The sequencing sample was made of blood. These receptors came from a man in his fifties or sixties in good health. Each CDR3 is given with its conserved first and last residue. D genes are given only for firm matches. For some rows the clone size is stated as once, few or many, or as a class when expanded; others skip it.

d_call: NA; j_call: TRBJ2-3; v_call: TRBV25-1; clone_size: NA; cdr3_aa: CASSGRADTQYF; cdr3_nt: TGTGCCAGCAGTGGGAGGGCAGATACGCAGTATTTT
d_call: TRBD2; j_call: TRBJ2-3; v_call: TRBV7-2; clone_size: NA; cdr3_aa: CASSFSSGDTQYF; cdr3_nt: TGTGCCAGCAGCTTTAGTAGCGGGGATACGCAGTATTTT
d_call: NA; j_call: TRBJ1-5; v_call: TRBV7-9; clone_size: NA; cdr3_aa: CASSLDPGQPQHF; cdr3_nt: TGTGCCAGCAGCTTAGACCCGGGACAGCCCCAGCATTTT
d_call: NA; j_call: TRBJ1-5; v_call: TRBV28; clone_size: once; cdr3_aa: CASSSVGTYSNQPQHF; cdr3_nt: TGTGCCAGCAGTTCCGTCGGGACTTATAGCAATCAGCCCCAGCATTTT
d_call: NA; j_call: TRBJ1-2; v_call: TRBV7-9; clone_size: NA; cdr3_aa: CASSVSGTGSYGYTF; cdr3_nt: TGTGCCAGCAGCGTTTCCGGGACGGGATCCTATGGCTACACCTTC
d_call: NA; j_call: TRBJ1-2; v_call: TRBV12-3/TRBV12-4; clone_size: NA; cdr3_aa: CATRTQGDYGYTF; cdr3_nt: TGCGCGACCAGGACACAGGGCGACTATGGCTACACCTTC
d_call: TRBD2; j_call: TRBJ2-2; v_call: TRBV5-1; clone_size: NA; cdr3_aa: CASSPRTSGGTGELFF; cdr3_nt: TGCGCCAGCAGCCCCAGGACTAGCGGGGGCACCGGGGAGCTGTTTTTT
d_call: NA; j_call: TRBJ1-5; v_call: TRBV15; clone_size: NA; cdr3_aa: CATSRVGQGSGQPQHF; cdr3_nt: TGTGCCACCAGCAGAGTAGGTCAGGGATCGGGACAGCCCCAGCATTTT
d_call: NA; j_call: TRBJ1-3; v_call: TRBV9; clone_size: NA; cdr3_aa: CASSVDPLGSGNTIYF; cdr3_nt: TGTGCCAGCAGCGTCGATCCCCTAGGGTCTGGAAACACCATATATTTT
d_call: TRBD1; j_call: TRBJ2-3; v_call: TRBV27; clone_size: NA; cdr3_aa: CASSLSGQGGDTQYF; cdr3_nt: TGTGCCAGCAGTTTATCAGGACAGGGAGGAGATACGCAGTATTTT
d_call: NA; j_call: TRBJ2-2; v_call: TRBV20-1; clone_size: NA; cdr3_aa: CSASYEGELFF; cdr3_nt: TGCAGTGCTAGTTACGAGGGGGAGCTGTTTTTT
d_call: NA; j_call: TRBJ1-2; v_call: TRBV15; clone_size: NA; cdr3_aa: CATSRGGPNYGYTF; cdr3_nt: TGTGCCACCAGCAGAGGGGGGCCTAACTATGGCTACACCTTC
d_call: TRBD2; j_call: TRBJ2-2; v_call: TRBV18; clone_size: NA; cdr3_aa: CASSSQGLAGDTGELFF; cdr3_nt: TGTGCCAGCTCATCACAAGGACTAGCGGGGGACACCGGGGAGCTGTTTTTT
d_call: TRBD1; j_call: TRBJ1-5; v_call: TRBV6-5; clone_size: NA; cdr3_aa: CASSSGGRDNQPQHF; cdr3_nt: TGTGCCAGCAGCTCAGGGGGTAGAGACAATCAGCCCCAGCATTTT
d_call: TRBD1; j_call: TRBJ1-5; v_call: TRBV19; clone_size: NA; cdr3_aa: CASSIVGTGLAYSNQPQHF; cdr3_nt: TGTGCCAGTAGTATCGTCGGGACAGGGCTCGCCTATAGCAATCAGCCCCAGCATTTT
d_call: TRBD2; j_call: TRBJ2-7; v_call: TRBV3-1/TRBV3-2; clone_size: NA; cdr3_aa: CASSLGLAGDAYEQYF; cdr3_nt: TGTGCCAGCAGCCTGGGACTAGCGGGGGACGCCTACGAGCAGTACTTC
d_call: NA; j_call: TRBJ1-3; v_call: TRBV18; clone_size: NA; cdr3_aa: CASSPVGRAISGNTIYF; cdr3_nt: TGTGCCAGCTCACCAGTTGGACGGGCGATCTCTGGAAACACCATATATTTT
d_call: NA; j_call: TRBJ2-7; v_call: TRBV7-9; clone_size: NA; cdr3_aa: CASSLAPRPVDF; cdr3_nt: TGTGCCAGCAGCTTAGCGCCCCGGCCGGTTGACTTC
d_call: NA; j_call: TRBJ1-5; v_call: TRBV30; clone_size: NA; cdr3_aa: CAWSVGRGGQPQHF; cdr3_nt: TGTGCCTGGAGTGTAGGACGGGGCGGTCAGCCCCAGCATTTT
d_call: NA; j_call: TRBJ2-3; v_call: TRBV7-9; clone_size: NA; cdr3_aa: CASSLSGGITDTQYF; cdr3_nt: TGTGCCAGCAGCTTGTCAGGCGGAATCACAGATACGCAGTATTTT
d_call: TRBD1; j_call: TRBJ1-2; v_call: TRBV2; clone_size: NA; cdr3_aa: CASRRDSSSSYGYTF; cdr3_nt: TGTGCCAGCAGGAGGGACAGTTCTTCCTCCTATGGCTACACCTTC
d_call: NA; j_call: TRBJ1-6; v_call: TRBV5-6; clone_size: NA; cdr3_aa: CASSWMGDSYNSPLHF; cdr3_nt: TGTGCCAGCAGCTGGATGGGGGATTCCTATAATTCACCCCTCCACTTT
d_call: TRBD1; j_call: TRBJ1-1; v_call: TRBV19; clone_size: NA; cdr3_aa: CASSRGTGISRNTEAFF; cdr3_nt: TGTGCCAGTAGCAGGGGGACAGGGATCAGTAGGAACACTGAAGCTTTCTTT
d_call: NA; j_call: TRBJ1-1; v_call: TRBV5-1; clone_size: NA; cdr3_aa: CASSLGTTGTSAFF; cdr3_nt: TGCGCCAGCAGCTTGGGGACCACAGGGACATCAGCTTTCTTT
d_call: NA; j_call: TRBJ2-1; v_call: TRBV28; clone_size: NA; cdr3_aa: CASSFRPYNEQFF; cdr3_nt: TGTGCCAGCAGTTTTCGGCCCTACAATGAGCAGTTCTTC
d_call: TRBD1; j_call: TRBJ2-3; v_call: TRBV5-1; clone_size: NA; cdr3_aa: CASSTDGTGDTDTQYF; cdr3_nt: TGCGCCAGCAGTACCGACGGGACAGGGGATACGGATACGCAGTATTTT
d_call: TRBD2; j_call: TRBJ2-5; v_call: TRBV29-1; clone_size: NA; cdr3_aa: CSVGGGAGAVQETQYF; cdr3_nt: TGCAGCGTTGGAGGGGGAGCGGGGGCGGTCCAAGAGACCCAGTACTTC
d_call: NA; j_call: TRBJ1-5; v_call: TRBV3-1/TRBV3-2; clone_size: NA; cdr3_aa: CASSPARGMGQPQHF; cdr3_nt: TGTGCCAGCAGCCCCGCCCGGGGGATGGGTCAGCCCCAGCATTTT
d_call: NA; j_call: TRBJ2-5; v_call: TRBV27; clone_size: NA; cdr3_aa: CASSTGTLQETQYF; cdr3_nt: TGTGCCAGCAGTACCGGGACACTCCAAGAGACCCAGTACTTC
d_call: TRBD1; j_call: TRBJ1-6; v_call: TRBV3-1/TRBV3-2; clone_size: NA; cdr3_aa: CASSQDRQGRSPLHF; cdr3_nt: TGTGCCAGCAGCCAAGATCGACAGGGCAGGTCACCCCTCCACTTT
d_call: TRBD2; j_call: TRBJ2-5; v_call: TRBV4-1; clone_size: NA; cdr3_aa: CASSLTSGRQETQYF; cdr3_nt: TGCGCCAGCAGTCTGACTAGCGGGCGACAAGAGACCCAGTACTTC
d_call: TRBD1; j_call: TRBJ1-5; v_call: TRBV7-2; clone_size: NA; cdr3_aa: CASSPRTGNVQPQHF; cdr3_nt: TGTGCCAGCAGCCCACGGACAGGGAATGTTCAGCCCCAGCATTTT
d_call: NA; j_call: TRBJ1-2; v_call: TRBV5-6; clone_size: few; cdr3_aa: CASSLVGDGYTF; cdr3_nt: TGTGCCAGCAGCTTGGTTGGGGATGGCTACACCTTC
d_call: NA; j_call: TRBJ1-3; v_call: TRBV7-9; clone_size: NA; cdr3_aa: CASRELPGNTIYF; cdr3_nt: TGTGCCAGCAGGGAGCTGCCTGGAAACACCATATATTTT
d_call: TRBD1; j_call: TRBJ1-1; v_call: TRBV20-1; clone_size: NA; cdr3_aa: CSARLGDSAFF; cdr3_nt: TGCAGTGCTAGGCTAGGGGACAGCGCTTTCTTT
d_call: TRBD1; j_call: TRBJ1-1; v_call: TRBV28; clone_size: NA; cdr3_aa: CASSSTGTGPRNTEAFF; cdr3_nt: TGTGCCAGCAGTTCAACCGGGACAGGGCCGAGGAACACTGAAGCTTTCTTT
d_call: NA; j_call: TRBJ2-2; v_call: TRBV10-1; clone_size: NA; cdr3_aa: CASSESRPGGPGTGELFF; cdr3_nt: TGCGCCAGCAGTGAGTCACGTCCCGGGGGGCCTGGCACCGGGGAGCTGTTTTTT
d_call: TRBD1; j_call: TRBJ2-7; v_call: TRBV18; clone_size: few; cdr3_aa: CASSQRQGGEQYF; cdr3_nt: TGTGCCAGCTCACAGAGACAGGGGGGAGAGCAGTACTTC
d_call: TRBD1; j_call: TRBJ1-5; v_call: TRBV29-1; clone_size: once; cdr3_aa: CSVGTAGQPQHF; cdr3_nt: TGCAGCGTGGGGACAGCGGGTCAGCCCCAGCATTTT
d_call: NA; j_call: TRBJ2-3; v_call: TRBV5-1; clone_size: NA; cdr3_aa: CASSMDIRDTQYF; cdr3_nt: TGCGCCAGCAGCATGGACATCCGAGATACGCAGTATTTT
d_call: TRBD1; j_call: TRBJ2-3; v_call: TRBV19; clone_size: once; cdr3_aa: CASRTGYGTDTQYF; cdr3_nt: TGTGCCAGTAGGACAGGGTACGGCACAGATACGCAGTATTTT
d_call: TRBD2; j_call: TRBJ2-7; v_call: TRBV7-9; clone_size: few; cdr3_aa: CASSLSGGAWEQYF; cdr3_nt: TGTGCCAGCAGCTTAAGCGGGGGGGCTTGGGAGCAGTACTTC
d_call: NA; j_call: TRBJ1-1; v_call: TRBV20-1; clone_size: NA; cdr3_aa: CSASFSKVVNMNTEAFF; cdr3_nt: TGCAGTGCTAGTTTTTCAAAGGTAGTCAATATGAACACTGAAGCTTTCTTT
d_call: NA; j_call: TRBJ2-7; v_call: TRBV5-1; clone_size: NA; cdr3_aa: CASKEEGVSYEQYF; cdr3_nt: TGCGCCAGCAAGGAAGAGGGGGTCTCCTACGAGCAGTACTTC
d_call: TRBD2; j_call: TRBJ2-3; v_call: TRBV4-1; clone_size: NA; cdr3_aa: CASSLSGAPSTDTQYF; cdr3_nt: TGCGCCAGCAGCTTAAGCGGGGCACCTAGCACAGATACGCAGTATTTT
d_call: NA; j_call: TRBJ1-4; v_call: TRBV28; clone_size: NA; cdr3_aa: CASSRASATNEKLFF; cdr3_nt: TGTGCCAGCAGTCGGGCGTCCGCAACTAATGAAAAACTGTTTTTT
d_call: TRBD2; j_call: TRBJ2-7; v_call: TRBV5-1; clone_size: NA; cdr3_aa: CASSLVAGVSYEQYF; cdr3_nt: TGCGCCAGCAGCTTGGTTGCGGGGGTCTCCTACGAGCAGTACTTC
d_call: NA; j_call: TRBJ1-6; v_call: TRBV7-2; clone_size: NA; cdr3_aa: CASSLPPALGSFHF; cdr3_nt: TGTGCCAGCAGCCTACCCCCGGCTTTAGGCAGCTTCCACTTT
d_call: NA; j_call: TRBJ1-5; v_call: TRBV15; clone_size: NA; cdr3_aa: CATSRDLGNQPQHF; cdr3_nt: TGTGCCACCAGCAGGGACTTGGGCAATCAGCCCCAGCATTTT
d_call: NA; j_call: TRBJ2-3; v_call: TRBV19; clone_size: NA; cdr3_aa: CASSIGLSSTDTQYF; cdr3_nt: TGTGCCAGTAGTATTGGTCTTTCTAGCACAGATACGCAGTATTTT